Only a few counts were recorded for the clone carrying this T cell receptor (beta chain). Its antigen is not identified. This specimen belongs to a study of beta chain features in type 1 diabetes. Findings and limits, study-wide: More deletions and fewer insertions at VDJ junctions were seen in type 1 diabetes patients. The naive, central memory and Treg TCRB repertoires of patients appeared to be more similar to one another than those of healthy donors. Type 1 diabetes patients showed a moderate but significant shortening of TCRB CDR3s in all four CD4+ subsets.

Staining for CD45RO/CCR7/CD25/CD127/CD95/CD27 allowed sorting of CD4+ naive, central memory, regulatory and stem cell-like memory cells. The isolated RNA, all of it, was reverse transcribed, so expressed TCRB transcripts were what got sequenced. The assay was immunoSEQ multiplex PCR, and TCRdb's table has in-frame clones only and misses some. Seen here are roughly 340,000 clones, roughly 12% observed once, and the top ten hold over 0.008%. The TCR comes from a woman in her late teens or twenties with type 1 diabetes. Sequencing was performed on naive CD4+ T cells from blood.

The CDR3, as DNA: TGTGCCATCCGACAGGGAGTGGGCACTGAAGCTTTCTTT. Amino acids: CAIRQGVGTEAFF. V and J are TRBV10-3 and TRBJ1-1, with TRBD1 matching 7 bases. This CDR3 has 13 amino acids. Trimming at V came to 8 bases and at J to 4 bases, leaving 7 bases not matched to a gene. The germline CDR1 and CDR2 sequences are ENHRY and SYGVKD.